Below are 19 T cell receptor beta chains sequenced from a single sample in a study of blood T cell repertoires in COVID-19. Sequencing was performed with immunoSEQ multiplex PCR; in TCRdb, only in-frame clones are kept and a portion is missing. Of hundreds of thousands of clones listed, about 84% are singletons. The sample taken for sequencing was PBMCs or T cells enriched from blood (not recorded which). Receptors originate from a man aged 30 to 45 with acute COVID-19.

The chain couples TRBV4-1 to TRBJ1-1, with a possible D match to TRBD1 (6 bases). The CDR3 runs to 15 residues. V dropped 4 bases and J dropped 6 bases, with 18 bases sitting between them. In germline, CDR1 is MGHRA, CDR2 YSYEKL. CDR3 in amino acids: CASSPAGAGGAEAFF. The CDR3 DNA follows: TGCGCCAGCAGCCCAGCGGGGGCCGGTGGGGCTGAAGCTTTCTTT.

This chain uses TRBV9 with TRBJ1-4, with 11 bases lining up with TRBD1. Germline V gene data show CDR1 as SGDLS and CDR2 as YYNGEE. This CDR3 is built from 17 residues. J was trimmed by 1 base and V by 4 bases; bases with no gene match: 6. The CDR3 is CASSPGTGGLTNEKLFF. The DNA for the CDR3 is TGTGCCAGCAGCCCTGGGACAGGGGGATTAACTAATGAAAAACTGTTTTTT.

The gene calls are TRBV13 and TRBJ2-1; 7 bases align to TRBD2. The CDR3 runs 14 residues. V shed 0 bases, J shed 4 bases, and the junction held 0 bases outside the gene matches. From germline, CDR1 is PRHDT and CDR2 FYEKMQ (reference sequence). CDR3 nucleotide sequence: TGTGCCAGCAGCTTAGGGCGGGGGTACAATGAGCAGTTCTTC. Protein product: CASSLGRGYNEQFF. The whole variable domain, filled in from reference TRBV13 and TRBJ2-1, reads AAGVIQSPRHLIKEKRETATLKCYPIPRHDTVYWYQQGPGQDPQFLISFYEKMQSDKGSIPDRFSAQQFSDYHSELNMSSLELGDSALYFCASSLGRGYNEQFFGPGTRLTVL.

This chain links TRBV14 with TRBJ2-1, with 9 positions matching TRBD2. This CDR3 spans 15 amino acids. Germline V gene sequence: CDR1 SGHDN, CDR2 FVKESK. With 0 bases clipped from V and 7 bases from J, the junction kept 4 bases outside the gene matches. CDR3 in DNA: TGTGCCAGCAGCCAAGATAGCGGGGGCTGGAATGAGCAGTTCTTC. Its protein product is CASSQDSGGWNEQFF. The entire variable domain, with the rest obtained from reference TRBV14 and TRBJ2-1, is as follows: EAGVTQFPSHSVIEKGQTVTLRCDPISGHDNLYWYRRVMGKEIKFLLHFVKESKQDESGMPNNRFLAERTGGTYSTLKVQPAELEDSGVYFCASSQDSGGWNEQFFGPGTRLTVL.

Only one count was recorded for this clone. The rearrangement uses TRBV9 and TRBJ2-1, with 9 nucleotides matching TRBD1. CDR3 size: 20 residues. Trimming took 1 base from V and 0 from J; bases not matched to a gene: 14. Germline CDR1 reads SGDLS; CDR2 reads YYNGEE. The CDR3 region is CASSVNGDRDEFYSYNEQFF. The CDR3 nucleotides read TGTGCCAGCAGCGTAAATGGGGACAGGGACGAGTTTTACTCCTACAATGAGCAGTTCTTC.

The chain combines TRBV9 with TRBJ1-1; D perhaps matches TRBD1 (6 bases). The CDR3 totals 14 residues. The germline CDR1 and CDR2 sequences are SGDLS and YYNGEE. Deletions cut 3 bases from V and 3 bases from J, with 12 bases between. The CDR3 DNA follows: TGTGCCAGCAGCGCGGGAGGACAGTACACTGAAGCTTTCTTT. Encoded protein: CASSAGGQYTEAFF.

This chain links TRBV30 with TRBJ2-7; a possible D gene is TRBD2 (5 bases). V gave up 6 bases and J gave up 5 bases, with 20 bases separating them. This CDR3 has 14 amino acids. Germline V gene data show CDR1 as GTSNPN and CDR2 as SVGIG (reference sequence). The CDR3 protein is CACWPETGSHEQYF. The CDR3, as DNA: TGTGCCTGCTGGCCCGAAACGGGGTCGCACGAGCAGTACTTC.

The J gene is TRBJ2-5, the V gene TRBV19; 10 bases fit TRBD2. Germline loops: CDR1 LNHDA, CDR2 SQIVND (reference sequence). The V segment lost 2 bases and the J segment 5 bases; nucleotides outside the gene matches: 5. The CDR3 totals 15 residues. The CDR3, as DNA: TGTGCCAGTAGTATAACTAGCGGGGAGAGGGAGACCCAGTACTTC. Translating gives CASSITSGERETQYF.

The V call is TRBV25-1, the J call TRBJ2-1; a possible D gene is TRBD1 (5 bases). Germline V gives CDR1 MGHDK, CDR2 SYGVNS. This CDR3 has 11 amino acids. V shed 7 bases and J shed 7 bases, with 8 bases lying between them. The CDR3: CASTRDNEQFF. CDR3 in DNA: TGTGCCAGCACCAGGGATAATGAGCAGTTCTTC.

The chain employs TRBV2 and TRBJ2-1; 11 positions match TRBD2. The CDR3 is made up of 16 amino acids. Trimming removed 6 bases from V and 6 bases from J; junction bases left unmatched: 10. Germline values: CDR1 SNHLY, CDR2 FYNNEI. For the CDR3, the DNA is TGTGCCAGCAGCCTGACTCTAGCGGGGGGTTCCAATGAGCAGTTCTTC. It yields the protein CASSLTLAGGSNEQFF.

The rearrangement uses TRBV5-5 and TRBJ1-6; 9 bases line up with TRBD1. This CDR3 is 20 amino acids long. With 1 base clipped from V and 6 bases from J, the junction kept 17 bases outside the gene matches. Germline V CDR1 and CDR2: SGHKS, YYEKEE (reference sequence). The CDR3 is CASSLLMGQGSLGSNSPLHF. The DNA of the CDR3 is TGTGCCAGCAGCTTGTTGATGGGACAGGGCTCCCTAGGCTCTAATTCACCCCTCCACTTT.

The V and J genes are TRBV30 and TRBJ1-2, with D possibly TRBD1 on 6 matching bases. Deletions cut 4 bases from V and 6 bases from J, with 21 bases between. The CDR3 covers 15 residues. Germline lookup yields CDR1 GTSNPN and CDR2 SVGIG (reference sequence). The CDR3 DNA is TGTGCCTGGACCCTACGTTGGCAGGGGCAGAATGGCTACACCTTC. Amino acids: CAWTLRWQGQNGYTF.

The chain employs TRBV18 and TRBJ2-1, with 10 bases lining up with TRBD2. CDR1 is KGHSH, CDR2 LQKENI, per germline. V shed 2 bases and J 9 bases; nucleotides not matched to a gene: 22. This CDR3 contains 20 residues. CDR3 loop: CASSPVIAGGANLRPSEQFF. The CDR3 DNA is TGTGCCAGCTCACCAGTTATAGCGGGGGGCGCCAATTTGCGACCCTCTGAGCAGTTCTTC.

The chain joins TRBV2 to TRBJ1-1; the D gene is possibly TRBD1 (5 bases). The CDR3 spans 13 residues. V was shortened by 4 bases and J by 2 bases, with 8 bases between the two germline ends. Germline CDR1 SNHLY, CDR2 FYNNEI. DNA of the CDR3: TGTGCCAGCAGTGGCGGGGGAAACACTGAAGCTTTCTTT. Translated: CASSGGGNTEAFF.

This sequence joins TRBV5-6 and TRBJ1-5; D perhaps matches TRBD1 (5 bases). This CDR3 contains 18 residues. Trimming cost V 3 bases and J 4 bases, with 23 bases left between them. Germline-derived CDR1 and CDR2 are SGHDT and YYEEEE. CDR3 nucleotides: TGTGCCAGCAGCTCCTTGGGGCAGGGAACGGCTGGAAATCAGCCCCAGCATTTT. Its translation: CASSSLGQGTAGNQPQHF.

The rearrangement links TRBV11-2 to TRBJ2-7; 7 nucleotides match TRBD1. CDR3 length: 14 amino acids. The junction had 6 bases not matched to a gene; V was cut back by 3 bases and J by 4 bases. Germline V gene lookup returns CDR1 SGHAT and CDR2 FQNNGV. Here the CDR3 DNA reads TGTGCCAGCAGCTTGACAGGGATCGGGTACGAGCAGTACTTC. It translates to CASSLTGIGYEQYF.

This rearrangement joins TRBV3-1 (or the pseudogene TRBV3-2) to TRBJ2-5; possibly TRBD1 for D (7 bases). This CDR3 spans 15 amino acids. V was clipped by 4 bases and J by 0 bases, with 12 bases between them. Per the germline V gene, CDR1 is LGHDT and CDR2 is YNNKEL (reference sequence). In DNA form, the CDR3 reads TGTGCCAGCAGCCCTTCAGGGGGGAACCAAGAGACCCAGTACTTC. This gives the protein CASSPSGGNQETQYF.

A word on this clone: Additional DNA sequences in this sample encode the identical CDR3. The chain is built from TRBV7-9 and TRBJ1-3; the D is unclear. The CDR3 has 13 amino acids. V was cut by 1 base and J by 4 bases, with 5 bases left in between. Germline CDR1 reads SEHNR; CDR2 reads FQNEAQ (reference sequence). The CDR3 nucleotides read TGTGCCAGCAGCTTAGGGGCGGGAAACACCATATATTTT. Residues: CASSLGAGNTIYF.

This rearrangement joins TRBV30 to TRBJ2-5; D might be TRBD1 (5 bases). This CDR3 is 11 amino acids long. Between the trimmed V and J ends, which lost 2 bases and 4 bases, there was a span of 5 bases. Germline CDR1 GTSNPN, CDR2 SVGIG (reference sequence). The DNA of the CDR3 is TGTGCCTGGAGTAGGGGAGAGACCCAGTACTTC. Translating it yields CAWSRGETQYF.